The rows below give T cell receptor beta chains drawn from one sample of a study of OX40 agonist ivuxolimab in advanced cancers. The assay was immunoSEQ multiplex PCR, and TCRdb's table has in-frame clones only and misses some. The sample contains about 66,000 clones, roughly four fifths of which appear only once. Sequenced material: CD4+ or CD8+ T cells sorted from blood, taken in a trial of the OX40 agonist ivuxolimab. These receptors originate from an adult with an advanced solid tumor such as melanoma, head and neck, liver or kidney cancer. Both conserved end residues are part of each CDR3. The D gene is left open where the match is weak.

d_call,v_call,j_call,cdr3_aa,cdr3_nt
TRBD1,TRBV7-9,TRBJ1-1,CASTVQGYNTEAFF,TGTGCCAGCACCGTACAGGGGTACAACACTGAAGCTTTCTTT
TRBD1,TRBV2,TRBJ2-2,CASSGTGGGGELFF,TGTGCCAGCAGTGGGACAGGAGGTGGCGGGGAGCTGTTTTTT
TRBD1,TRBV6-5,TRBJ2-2,CASSSPRGRGTGELFF,TGTGCCAGCAGTTCCCCCAGGGGGCGAGGGACCGGGGAGCTGTTTTTT
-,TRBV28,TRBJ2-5,CASSPSGQTKETQYF,TGTGCCAGCAGCCCATCCGGGCAAACGAAAGAGACCCAGTACTTC
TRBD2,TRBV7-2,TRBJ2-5,CASSRIAGGRETQYF,TGTGCCAGCAGCCGTATAGCGGGAGGTCGGGAGACCCAGTACTTC
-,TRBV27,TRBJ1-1,CASSWFRGAPEAFF,TGTGCCAGCAGCTGGTTCAGGGGCGCCCCTGAAGCTTTCTTT
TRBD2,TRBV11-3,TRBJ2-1,CASSLKISGRVRDEQFF,TGTGCCAGCAGCTTAAAAATTAGCGGGAGGGTTCGCGATGAGCAGTTCTTC
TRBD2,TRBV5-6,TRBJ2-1,CASSTPGTSGNEQFF,TGTGCCAGCAGCACCCCCGGGACTAGCGGAAATGAGCAGTTCTTC
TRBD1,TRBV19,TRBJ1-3,CASSIGQGGNTIYF,TGTGCCAGTAGTATCGGACAGGGTGGAAACACCATATATTTT
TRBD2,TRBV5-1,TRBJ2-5,CASSSGGGEETQYF,TGCGCCAGCAGCTCGGGAGGAGGCGAAGAGACCCAGTACTTC
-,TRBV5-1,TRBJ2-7,CASSRDGAYEQYF,TGCGCCAGCAGCCGGGACGGAGCCTACGAGCAGTACTTC
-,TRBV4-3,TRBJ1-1,CASSQDPVNTEAFF,TGCGCCAGCAGCCAAGATCCCGTGAACACTGAAGCTTTCTTT
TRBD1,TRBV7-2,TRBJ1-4,CASSLAAGTGLSLFF,TGTGCCAGCAGCTTAGCAGCCGGGACAGGGCTTAGCCTGTTTTTT
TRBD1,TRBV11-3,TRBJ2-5,CASSLGKQGSQETQYF,TGTGCCAGCAGCTTAGGCAAACAGGGGTCCCAAGAGACCCAGTACTTC